The clone carrying this T cell receptor beta chain was detected only once. Only in-frame clones appear in the TCRdb table, and some are missing; sequencing was by immunoSEQ multiplex PCR. The sample records roughly 70,000 clones, 75% to 95% being singletons. V trimming: 2 bases; J trimming: 2 bases; junction bases outside the gene matches: 8. CDR1 SGHRS and CDR2 YFSETQ come from the germline V gene. This CDR3 contains 17 residues. The data originate from a study of blood T cell repertoires in COVID-19. V is TRBV5-1 and J is TRBJ2-2, with TRBD2 identical over 8 bases. The receptor comes from an older woman with active COVID-19. The sequencing input was peripheral blood. This CDR3 reads CASSLRSSGINTGELFF. The CDR3 DNA reads TGCGCCAGCAGCTTACGAAGTAGCGGGATCAACACCGGGGAGCTGTTTTTT.